The T cell receptor (beta chain) under discussion was sequenced for a study of T cells in Graves' hyperthyroidism and ophthalmopathy. Overall study findings and caveats: Among clonotypes expanded in thyroid above 0.001, most were also found in blood.

Comment on this clonotype: Its specificity is unknown.

Ophthalmopathy patients showed a Clinical Activity Score of at least 3, NOSPECS grade of at least 4 and duration under 3 months. The length of the CDR3 is 14 residues. CDR1 is SEHNR and CDR2 is FQNEAQ in the germline V gene (reference sequence). V was pared by 5 bases and J by 5 bases, with 14 bases between. TCR beta CDR3 region amplification was performed from RNA transcripts. Carried out on the TCR CDR3, a first-round RT-PCR used the HTBI primer set. TCRdb re-derived calls from the multiplex PCR reads in MiXCR, one entry per CDR3 protein. The sample records over 350,000 distinct CDR3 sequences, around an eighth being singletons.

This sequence originates from a man aged 45 to 65 with Graves' ophthalmopathy. This chain links TRBV7-9 with TRBJ2-3, with D unresolved. The material sequenced was blood. CDR3 amino acids: CASSGDFPGDTQYF. CDR3 bases: TGTGCCAGCAGCGGAGACTTTCCGGGAGATACGCAGTATTTT.